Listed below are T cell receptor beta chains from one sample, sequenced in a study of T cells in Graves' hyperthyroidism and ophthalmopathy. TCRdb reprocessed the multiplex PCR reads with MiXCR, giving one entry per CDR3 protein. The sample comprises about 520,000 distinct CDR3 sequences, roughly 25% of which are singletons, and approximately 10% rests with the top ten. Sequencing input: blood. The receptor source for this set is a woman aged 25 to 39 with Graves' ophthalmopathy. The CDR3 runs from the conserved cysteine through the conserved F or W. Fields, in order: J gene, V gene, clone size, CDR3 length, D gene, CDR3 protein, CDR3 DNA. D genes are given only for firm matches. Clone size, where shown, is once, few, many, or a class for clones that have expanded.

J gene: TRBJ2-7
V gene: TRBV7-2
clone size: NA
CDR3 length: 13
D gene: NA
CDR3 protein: CASPGAGGYEQYF
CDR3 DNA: TGTGCCAGCCCTGGGGCAGGGGGGTACGAGCAGTACTTC

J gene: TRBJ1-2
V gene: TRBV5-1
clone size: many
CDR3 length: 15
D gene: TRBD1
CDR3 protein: CASSQWTGANYGYTF
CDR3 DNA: TGCGCCAGCAGCCAATGGACAGGGGCTAACTATGGCTACACCTTC

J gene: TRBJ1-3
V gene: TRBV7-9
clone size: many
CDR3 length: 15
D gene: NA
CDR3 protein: CASSLHWGNGNTIYF
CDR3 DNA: TGTGCCAGCAGCTTACATTGGGGGAACGGAAACACCATATATTTT

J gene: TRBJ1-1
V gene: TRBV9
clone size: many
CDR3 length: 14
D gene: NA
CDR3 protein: CASSVGYGNTEAFF
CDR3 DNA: TGTGCCAGCAGCGTAGGCTACGGCAACACTGAAGCTTTCTTT

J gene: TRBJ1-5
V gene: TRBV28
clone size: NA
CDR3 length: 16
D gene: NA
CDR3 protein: CASRTRGVINNQPQHF
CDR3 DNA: TGTGCCAGCCGCACACGAGGGGTTATAAACAATCAGCCCCAGCATTTT

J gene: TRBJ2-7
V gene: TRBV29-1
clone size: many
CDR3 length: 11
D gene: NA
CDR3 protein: CSVQGGYEQYF
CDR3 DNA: TGCAGCGTTCAGGGTGGGTACGAGCAGTACTTC

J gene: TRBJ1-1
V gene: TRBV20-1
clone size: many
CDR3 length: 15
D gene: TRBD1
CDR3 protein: CSAREGGTGNTEAFF
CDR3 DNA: TGCAGTGCTAGAGAAGGCGGGACAGGGAACACTGAAGCTTTCTTT

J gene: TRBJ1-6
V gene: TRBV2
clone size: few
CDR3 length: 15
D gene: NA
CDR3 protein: CAIDSTTDDNSPLHF
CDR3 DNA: TGTGCCATAGACTCAACGACCGACGATAATTCACCCCTCCACTTT

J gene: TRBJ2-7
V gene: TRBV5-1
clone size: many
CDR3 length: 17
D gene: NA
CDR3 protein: CASSPSGPSLYSYEQYF
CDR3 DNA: TGCGCCAGCAGCCCGAGCGGGCCATCACTTTACTCCTACGAGCAGTACTTC

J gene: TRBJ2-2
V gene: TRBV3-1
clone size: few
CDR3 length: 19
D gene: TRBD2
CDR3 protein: CASSQRTSGGVRYTGELFF
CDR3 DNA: TGTGCCAGCAGCCAACGGACTAGCGGGGGGGTTCGATACACCGGGGAGCTGTTTTTT

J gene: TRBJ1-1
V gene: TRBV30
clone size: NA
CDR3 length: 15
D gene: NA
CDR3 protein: CAWSVPSGRITEAFF
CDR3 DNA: TGCGCCTGGAGTGTTCCTTCCGGAAGAATCACTGAAGCTTTCTTT

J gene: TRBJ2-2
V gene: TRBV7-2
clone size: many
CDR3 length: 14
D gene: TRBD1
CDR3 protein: CASTARQGAGELFF
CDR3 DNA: TGTGCCAGCACCGCCCGACAGGGGGCCGGGGAGCTGTTTTTT

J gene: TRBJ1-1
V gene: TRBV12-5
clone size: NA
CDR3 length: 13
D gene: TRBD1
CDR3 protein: CASGLPGGTEAFF
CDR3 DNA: TGTGCTAGTGGTTTGCCAGGGGGCACTGAAGCTTTCTTT

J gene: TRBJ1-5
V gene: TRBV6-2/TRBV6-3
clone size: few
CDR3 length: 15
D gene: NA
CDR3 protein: CASQNRGYSNQPQHF
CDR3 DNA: TGTGCCAGCCAGAATAGGGGGTATAGCAATCAGCCCCAGCATTTT